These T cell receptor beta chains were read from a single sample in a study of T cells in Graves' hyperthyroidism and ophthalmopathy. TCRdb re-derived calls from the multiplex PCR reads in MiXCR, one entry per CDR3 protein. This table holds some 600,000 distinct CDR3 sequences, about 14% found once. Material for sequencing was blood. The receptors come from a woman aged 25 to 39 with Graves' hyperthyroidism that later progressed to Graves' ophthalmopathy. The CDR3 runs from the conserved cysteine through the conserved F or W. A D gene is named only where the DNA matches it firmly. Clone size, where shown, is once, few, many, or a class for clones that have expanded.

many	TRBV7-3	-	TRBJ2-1	TGTGCCAGCAGCCTCCCCATGGAGGGCGCGGGCAATGAGCAGTTCTTC	CASSLPMEGAGNEQFF
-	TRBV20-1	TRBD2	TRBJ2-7	TGCAGTGCTAGTCCAACCCCAATACTAGCGCTAGCCTACGAGCAGTACTTC	CSASPTPILALAYEQYF
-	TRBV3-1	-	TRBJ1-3	TGTGCCAGCAGCCAAGATGGAGGAGTAGAGACGTTTGGAAACACCATATATTTT	CASSQDGGVETFGNTIYF
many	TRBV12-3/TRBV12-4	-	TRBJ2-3	TGTGCCAGCAAAGTAGGCAGGGCAACAGATACGCAGTATTTT	CASKVGRATDTQYF
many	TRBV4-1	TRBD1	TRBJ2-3	TGCGCCAGCAGCCAACCCCAGGGGGCTACCACAGATACGCAGTATTTT	CASSQPQGATTDTQYF
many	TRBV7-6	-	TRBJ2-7	TGTGCCAGCAGCTTAGAGCGGGCTTCTTCCTACGAGCAGTACTTC	CASSLERASSYEQYF
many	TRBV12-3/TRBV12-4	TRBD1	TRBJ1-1	TGTGCCAGCAGTCGGACAGGGGGCGGCGGTGAAGCTTTCTTT	CASSRTGGGGEAFF
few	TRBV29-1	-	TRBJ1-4	TGCAGCGCCACCAGAACCTTGGGTGAAAAACTGTTTTTT	CSATRTLGEKLFF
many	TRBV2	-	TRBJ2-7	TGTGCCAGCAAAGGGGACGAGCAGTACTTC	CASKGDEQYF
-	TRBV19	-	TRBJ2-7	TGTGCCAGTACTAATACGGGACGGATAACCTACGAGCAGTACTTC	CASTNTGRITYEQYF
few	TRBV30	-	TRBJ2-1	TGTGCCTGGACGGACCGCAATGAGCAGTTCTTC	CAWTDRNEQFF
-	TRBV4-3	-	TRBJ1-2	TGCGCCAGCAGCCAAGATAGACCGGGGTTGTCTGGCTACACCTTC	CASSQDRPGLSGYTF
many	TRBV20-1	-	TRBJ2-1	TGCAGTGCTAGTGGGGAGAATGAGCAGTTCTTC	CSASGENEQFF
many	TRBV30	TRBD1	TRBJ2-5	TGTGCCTGGAGTCTCACAGGGGGCGCGGAGACCCAGTACTTC	CAWSLTGGAETQYF
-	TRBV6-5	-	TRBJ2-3	TGTGCCAGCAGTTACATCTCCCCCCGGGACAGCACAGATACGCAGTATTTT	CASSYISPRDSTDTQYF
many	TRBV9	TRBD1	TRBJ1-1	TGTGCCAGCAGCGTAGGGCAGGGGGCCATGAACACTGAAGCTTTCTTT	CASSVGQGAMNTEAFF
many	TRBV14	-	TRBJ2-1	TGTGCCAGCAGCCAAGGTTTTAGAGTTGAGCAGTTCTTC	CASSQGFRVEQFF
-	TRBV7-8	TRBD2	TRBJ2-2	TGTGCCAGCAGCTTGGGGCTAGCGGGAATCTCGTCCGGGGAGCTGTTTTTT	CASSLGLAGISSGELFF
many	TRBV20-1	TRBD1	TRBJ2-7	TGCAGTGCTAGAGATCAGGCAGGGGGCCACGAGCAGTACTTC	CSARDQAGGHEQYF
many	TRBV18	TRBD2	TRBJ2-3	TGTGCCAGCTCTCCAGGACTAGCGGGAGTTGGGTCAGATACGCAGTATTTT	CASSPGLAGVGSDTQYF
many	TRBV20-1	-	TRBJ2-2	TGCAGTGCTGGTTACACCGGGGAGCTGTTTTTT	CSAGYTGELFF
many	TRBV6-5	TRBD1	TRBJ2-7	TGTGCCAGCAGTCGTGGACAGGGGATATACGAGCAGTACTTC	CASSRGQGIYEQYF
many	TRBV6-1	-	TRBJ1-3	TGTGCCAGCACCTTAACGACTGCGTCTGGAAACACCATATATTTT	CASTLTTASGNTIYF
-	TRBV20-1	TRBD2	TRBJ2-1	TGCAGTGTCCTCACCGGGACTAGGGGTGAGCAGTTCTTC	CSVLTGTRGEQFF
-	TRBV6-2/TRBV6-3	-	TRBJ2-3	TGTGCCAGCAGTTACTCAACAAATACGCAGTATTTT	CASSYSTNTQYF
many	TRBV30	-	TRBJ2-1	TGTGCCTGGAGTCAGGGGAGCTCCTACAATGAGCAGTTCTTC	CAWSQGSSYNEQFF
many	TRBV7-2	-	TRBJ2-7	TGTGCCAGCAGCCCCTGGTCCAGAAGCTCCTACGAGCAGTACTTC	CASSPWSRSSYEQYF
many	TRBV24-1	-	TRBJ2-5	TGTGCCACCAGTGAGGGGGCGCGGGAGACCCAGTACTTC	CATSEGARETQYF
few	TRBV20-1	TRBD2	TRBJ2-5	TGCAGTGCTAGGCGGGCTAGCGGGCACCAAGAGACCCAGTACTTC	CSARRASGHQETQYF
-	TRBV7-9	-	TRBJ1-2	TGTGCCAGCAGCACCCGGACAGTTGGCTACACCTTC	CASSTRTVGYTF
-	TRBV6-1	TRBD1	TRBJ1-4	TGTGCCAGCTTGTCGGGACAGGCTAATGAAAAACTGTTTTTT	CASLSGQANEKLFF
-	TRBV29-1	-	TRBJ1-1	TGCAGCGTTGGATTTCAGGGTTCTTTTGCTTTCTTT	CSVGFQGSFAFF
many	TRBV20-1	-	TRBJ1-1	TGCAGTGCTAGGGCTACAGGGAACACTGAAGCTTTCTTT	CSARATGNTEAFF
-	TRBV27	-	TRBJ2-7	TGTGCCAGCAGTTTGTGGCCTGGGGACGAAGAGCAGTACTTC	CASSLWPGDEEQYF
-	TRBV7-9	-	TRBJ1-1	TGTGCCAGCAGCAAGAGCGGGGACACTGAAGCTTTCTTT	CASSKSGDTEAFF
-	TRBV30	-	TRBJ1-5	TGTGCCTGGAGTGCCTCAGGGTACAATCAGCCCCAGCATTTT	CAWSASGYNQPQHF
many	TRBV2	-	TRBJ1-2	TGTGCCGGCAGTGAGACAGGAAATTCCTATGGCTACACCTTC	CAGSETGNSYGYTF
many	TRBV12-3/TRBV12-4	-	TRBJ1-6	TGTGCCAGCAGTTTAGGCAATAATTCACCCCTCCACTTT	CASSLGNNSPLHF
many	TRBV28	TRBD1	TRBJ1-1	TGTGCCAGCAGTTCCCCGGGACAGGGCAACACTGAAGCTTTCTTT	CASSSPGQGNTEAFF